This TCR beta chain derives from a study of blood T cell repertoires in COVID-19. Study information: The United States, Italy and Spain provided the acute and convalescent COVID-19 samples. PBMCs, B-cell-depleted T cells, or T cells were the source of the cDNA or gDNA that made up the material.

TCRdb's table, derived via immunoSEQ multiplex PCR, lists solely in-frame clones and lacks some. The data hold approximately 250,000 clones, with about 86% observed a single time. Sequencing was done on a sample of PBMCs or T cells enriched from blood (not recorded which). This clonotype originated in a man younger than 40 with acute COVID-19.

Here the CDR3 reads CASSESGPRVPYNEQFF. CDR3 DNA sequence: TGTGCCAGCAGTGAGTCCGGGCCGAGGGTACCCTACAATGAGCAGTTCTTC. The rearrangement joins TRBV25-1 to TRBJ2-1; D is perhaps TRBD2 (5 bases). Germline V gene data show CDR1 as MGHDK and CDR2 as SYGVNS. Trimming took 3 bases from V and 2 from J, leaving 17 bases between them. The CDR3 consists of 17 residues.